A single sample is the source of the 9 T cell receptor beta chains below, sequenced in a study of T-cell memory formation after mild COVID-19. TCRdb re-analysed the 5' RACE reads in MiXCR, keeping a single row per CDR3 protein. Of approximately 440,000 distinct CDR3 sequences listed, about 20% were seen once; the top ten hold about 8.1%. The sample comprised PBMCs or a T cell subset sorted from them (not recorded which). The receptors come from an adult woman who had mild COVID-19 (a few samples of this study predate the infection). Cell type and time point are not known.

The chain links TRBV5-6 to TRBJ2-5; possibly TRBD2 for D (7 bases). V was trimmed by 0 bases and J by 6 bases, leaving 12 bases between them. Germline V gives CDR1 SGHDT, CDR2 YYEEEE. The CDR3 has 14 amino acids. DNA of the CDR3: TGTGCCAGCAGCTTGGCCGGGGGGCAGCAGACCCAGTACTTC. Protein sequence: CASSLAGGQQTQYF.

The chain recombines TRBV5-1 with TRBJ2-3; 10 nucleotides align to TRBD1. Germline CDR1 and CDR2: SGHRS and YFSETQ. This CDR3 spans 15 amino acids. After removal of 5 bases from V and 3 bases from J, the junction contained 6 bases not matched to a gene. CDR3 nucleotides: TGCGCCAGCAGATCGGGACAGGGGTTGACAGATACGCAGTATTTT. Its translation is CASRSGQGLTDTQYF.

A few counts support this clonotype. The rearrangement uses TRBV27 and TRBJ2-7, with TRBD1 matching 7 bases. J lost 2 bases, V lost 8 bases, and 6 bases had no gene match. Germline V gives CDR1 MNHEY, CDR2 SMNVEV (reference sequence). The CDR3 is 13 residues long. The chain's CDR3 is CASGSRGPYEQYF. The CDR3, as DNA: TGTGCCAGCGGAAGTAGGGGGCCCTACGAGCAGTACTTC.

The chain couples TRBV19 to TRBJ1-2, with 7 bases aligning to TRBD1. V was pared by 0 bases and J by 5 bases, with 9 bases of the junction left unmatched. CDR3 length: 16 residues. Germline CDR1 reads LNHDA; CDR2 reads SQIVND (reference sequence). The CDR3 loop is CASSIDLTGSRYGYTF. Here the CDR3 DNA reads TGTGCCAGTAGTATAGACCTGACAGGGAGTAGATATGGCTACACCTTC.

The chain combines TRBV10-3 with TRBJ1-6; TRBD1 agrees at 8 bases. CDR3 length equals 15 residues. The V and J ends lost 4 bases and 7 bases, in that order; junction bases with no gene match: 6. CDR1 ENHRY and CDR2 SYGVKD come from the germline V gene. The DNA for the CDR3 is TGTGCCATCAGTGGGCCCGGACAGGGCAATTCACCCCTCCACTTT. It translates to CAISGPGQGNSPLHF.

The chain uses TRBV5-1 and TRBJ2-1; 9 bases are a match to TRBD1. Germline CDR1 is SGHRS and CDR2 is YFSETQ. V lost 4 bases to trimming and J lost 7 bases; unmatched junction nucleotides: 12. The CDR3 is 16 amino acids. The CDR3 loop is CASSTPGTGIYNEQFF. CDR3 sequence (DNA): TGCGCCAGCAGCACCCCTGGGACAGGGATCTATAATGAGCAGTTCTTC.

Concerning this clonotype itself: A read error may account for a junction end that differs from germline. The genes are TRBV14 and TRBJ2-5; tentatively, D is TRBD1 (6 bases). This CDR3 has 17 residues. Germline V lookup: CDR1 SGHDN, CDR2 FVKESK. CDR3 amino acids: CASSPPGEWGPRESQYF. The CDR3 DNA reads as TGTGCCAGCAGCCCCCCCGGCGAATGGGGGCCAAGAGAGTCCCAGTACTTC.

This chain links TRBV11-2 with TRBJ2-2; TRBD1 aligns across 7 bases. Germline V gene sequence: CDR1 SGHAT, CDR2 FQNNGV. This CDR3 contains 14 residues. V gave up 5 bases and J gave up 6 bases; unmatched junction bases: 6. The CDR3 nucleotides read TGTGCCAGCAGCCTTGACAGGGCGGCCGGGGAGCTGTTTTTT. Translation gives CASSLDRAAGELFF.

The table lists this clonotype with a few counts. This rearrangement joins TRBV18 to TRBJ2-2; a possible D gene is TRBD2 (6 bases). The CDR3 has 14 residues. Per the germline V gene, CDR1 is KGHSH and CDR2 is LQKENI. The germline V and J ends were trimmed by 6 bases and 4 bases, with 12 bases remaining between them. The CDR3 sequence is CASSRETGTGELFF. The CDR3 coding sequence is TGTGCCAGCTCGCGGGAAACTGGCACCGGGGAGCTGTTTTTT.